This T cell receptor (beta chain) was obtained from a study of T cell clones after liver transplantation (dated by TCRdb to the late 2010s). With respect to the entire study: Samples were obtained from ITN030ST, a randomized trial in which withdrawal of immunosuppression was attempted within 2 years of liver transplantation. Donor-reactive T cell clones were identified using TCRbeta sequencing after a pre-transplant mixed lymphocyte reaction and were then followed in post-transplant blood. As an antigen-independent comparator for donor-reactive sequences, third party-reactive TCRbeta sequences were also identified from pre-transplant MLRs. Of the eight recipients, three were HCV-positive, while the remaining recipients had been transplanted for non-autoimmune, non-viral indications. Subjects received no induction therapy and standard immunosuppression until randomization at 12-24 months post-transplant. Tolerance was defined as complete withdrawal of immunosuppression for at least one year without a rise in liver enzymes beyond twice the upper limit of normal. Blood samples were collected pre-transplant, pre-randomization before withdrawal, and post-randomization after either complete withdrawal or failed withdrawal. The study cohort included 8 liver transplant recipients, of whom 3 were classified as tolerant and 5 as non-tolerant. Study-level results and caveats: In a couple of subjects, low numbers of available donor cells limited the measurable donor-reactive repertoire. In 5 of 8 subjects, circulating donor-reactive CD4 TCRbeta sequences decreased significantly after transplant, regardless of tolerance or HCV status. A greater decline was seen for donor-reactive sequences than for third party-reactive sequences, suggesting partial antigen-specific deletion unrelated to withdrawal success. Because no allograft tissue specimens were available, donor-reactive T cells may have migrated into the graft instead of being deleted. Conclusions were preliminary, limited by small, heterogeneous patient numbers and non-standardized post-transplant time points. Once repertoire turnover was taken into account, donor-reactive detection showed a significant reduction for CD4 in 7 of 8 subjects and for CD8 in 8 of 8.

In the paper's terms, the time point label means: pre-transplant. Thawed unstimulated PBMCs were stained for CD3, CD4 and CD8 and FACS-sorted into CD3+CD4+ and CD3+CD8+ populations. Randomization to immunosuppression withdrawal applied to every one of the 8 studied subjects. The Qiagen DNeasy Blood and Tissue Kit was used to isolate genomic DNA. Details on this clone: It lacks a known antigen. Per-nucleotide qualities are absent, and no much larger clonotype sits a single base away.

Using immunoSEQ, frozen genomic DNA was subjected to high-throughput TCRbeta CDR3 sequencing, a process that included PCR amplification, mapping, bias correction and internal controls. As for the original processing: Productive rearrangements were retained, and unique TCRbeta sequences were defined by the CDR3 nucleotide sequence together with the V and J gene. A sequence counted as donor-reactive only if the sequence showed at least 5-fold expansion in CFSE-low cells compared with unstimulated pre-transplant cells and had a frequency of at least 0.01%. Per-subject minimum frequency thresholds, based on the lowest-template unstimulated sample, ensured at least 90% detection power. Jensen-Shannon divergence between the top 1000 TCRbeta sequences after and before transplant was used to measure repertoire turnover. Changes in detection of donor-reactive sequences were tested with two-sided Fisher's exact tests. TCRdb carries this immuneACCESS record with in-frame sequences only. Its versions omit some clonotypes, under half of them owing to an unresolved V gene in the studies checked, with the rest unexplained. D and trimming were read from the DNA, whereas the V and J calls and clone size are those reported in that table. This sample lists nearly 55,000 clones; roughly 84% were detected once. In total, the top ten clones hold around 8.7% of the sample.

This sequence was found in a human donor who received a liver transplant. Sequencing used CD4+ T cells from blood, obtained before liver transplant.

The DNA sequence is TGCGCCAGCAGCTTGGTAATGGCAGGGGGTATCAAGAGGACCCAGTACTTC. Its protein is CASSLVMAGGIKRTQYF. The V and J genes are TRBV5-1 and TRBJ2-5; a stretch of 7 junction bases matches TRBD1. V is pruned by 0 bases and J by 7 bases, leaving 15 bases of the junction without a gene match. Sequences SGHRS (CDR1) and YFSETQ (CDR2) are obtained from the germline V gene. The CDR3 starts with the cysteine, ends with the phenylalanine, and has 17 residues. Only the CDR3 part of the read is kept: 51 bases, read in frame from the first base.